Listed below are T cell receptor beta chains from one sample, sequenced in a study of blood T cell repertoires in COVID-19. The method was immunoSEQ multiplex PCR; TCRdb's version includes in-frame clones alone and lacks a portion of them. The sample carries some 14,000 clones, 86% recorded once. Sequencing was performed on peripheral blood. The receptor set was obtained from a man aged 55 to 69 with acute or convalescent COVID-19. Each CDR3 is given with its conserved first and last residue. D genes are given only for firm matches. Some rows mark clone size as missing; the rest say once, few, many or name a class of expanded clone.

v_gene: TRBV6-6; abundance: NA; j_gene: TRBJ1-2; d_gene: NA; CDR3aa: CASSYSGEFDGYTF; CDR3nt: TGTGCCAGCAGTTACTCGGGAGAATTCGATGGCTACACCTTC
v_gene: TRBV28; abundance: once; j_gene: TRBJ2-5; d_gene: NA; CDR3aa: CASSGDYQETQYF; CDR3nt: TGTGCCAGCAGTGGGGACTACCAAGAGACCCAGTACTTC
v_gene: TRBV19; abundance: few; j_gene: TRBJ1-5; d_gene: TRBD1; CDR3aa: CASNDRGGNQPQHF; CDR3nt: TGTGCCAGTAACGACAGGGGCGGGAATCAGCCCCAGCATTTT
v_gene: TRBV5-8; abundance: NA; j_gene: TRBJ2-7; d_gene: TRBD1; CDR3aa: CASSLSGQGQARYF; CDR3nt: TGTGCCAGCAGCTTATCCGGACAGGGACAAGCGCGGTACTTC
v_gene: TRBV7-2; abundance: NA; j_gene: TRBJ1-2; d_gene: NA; CDR3aa: CASSQSRGGKDYGYTF; CDR3nt: TGTGCCAGCAGCCAGTCCCGCGGAGGGAAAGACTATGGCTACACCTTC
v_gene: TRBV24-1; abundance: NA; j_gene: TRBJ1-2; d_gene: NA; CDR3aa: CATSDRDYGYTF; CDR3nt: TGTGCCACCAGTGATCGGGACTATGGCTACACCTTC
v_gene: TRBV7-3; abundance: NA; j_gene: TRBJ2-7; d_gene: NA; CDR3aa: CASSAVGGLRYF; CDR3nt: TGTGCCAGCAGTGCTGTTGGCGGCCTAAGGTACTTC
v_gene: TRBV9; abundance: NA; j_gene: TRBJ1-2; d_gene: TRBD1; CDR3aa: CASSSSPGQGVEGYTF; CDR3nt: TGTGCCAGCAGCTCTTCCCCCGGACAGGGGGTTGAGGGCTACACCTTC
v_gene: TRBV7-3; abundance: NA; j_gene: TRBJ2-1; d_gene: TRBD2; CDR3aa: CASSLGTSYNEQFF; CDR3nt: TGTGCCAGCAGCTTAGGGACTAGCTACAATGAGCAGTTCTTC
v_gene: TRBV10-3; abundance: NA; j_gene: TRBJ2-1; d_gene: TRBD1; CDR3aa: CAIETGGGNEQFF; CDR3nt: TGTGCCATCGAGACAGGGGGCGGGAATGAGCAGTTCTTC
v_gene: TRBV28; abundance: NA; j_gene: TRBJ1-2; d_gene: TRBD1; CDR3aa: CASSLGQNYGYTF; CDR3nt: TGTGCCAGCAGCTTGGGACAGAACTATGGCTACACCTTC
v_gene: TRBV28; abundance: NA; j_gene: TRBJ1-2; d_gene: NA; CDR3aa: CASSYRGRVIHGYTF; CDR3nt: TGTGCCAGCAGCTATCGTGGCAGGGTAATACATGGCTACACCTTC
v_gene: TRBV9; abundance: NA; j_gene: TRBJ2-4; d_gene: NA; CDR3aa: CASSVATEGVQYF; CDR3nt: TGTGCCAGCAGCGTAGCTACTGAGGGAGTTCAGTACTTC
v_gene: TRBV6-2/TRBV6-3; abundance: NA; j_gene: TRBJ1-2; d_gene: NA; CDR3aa: CASSHPTTTGISYGYTF; CDR3nt: TGTGCCAGCAGCCATCCTACTACCACGGGGATTTCCTATGGCTACACCTTC
v_gene: TRBV11-2; abundance: NA; j_gene: TRBJ2-7; d_gene: NA; CDR3aa: CASSLVQGSSYEQYF; CDR3nt: TGTGCCAGCAGCTTAGTGCAGGGGTCATCCTACGAGCAGTACTTC
v_gene: TRBV6-5; abundance: NA; j_gene: TRBJ1-1; d_gene: NA; CDR3aa: CASSYSSNTEAFF; CDR3nt: TGTGCCAGCAGTTACAGCTCGAACACTGAAGCTTTCTTT
v_gene: TRBV3-1/TRBV3-2; abundance: NA; j_gene: TRBJ1-2; d_gene: NA; CDR3aa: CASSQDSRGGYTF; CDR3nt: TGTGCCAGCAGCCAAGACTCCAGGGGCGGCTACACCTTC
v_gene: TRBV30; abundance: NA; j_gene: TRBJ2-3; d_gene: TRBD2; CDR3aa: CAWSMGGTDTQYF; CDR3nt: TGTGCCTGGAGTATGGGGGGGACAGATACGCAGTATTTT
v_gene: TRBV7-2; abundance: once; j_gene: TRBJ2-2; d_gene: TRBD1; CDR3aa: CASSLGGQGAGELFF; CDR3nt: TGTGCCAGCAGCTTAGGCGGACAGGGAGCCGGGGAGCTGTTTTTT
v_gene: TRBV30; abundance: NA; j_gene: TRBJ2-4; d_gene: NA; CDR3aa: CAWSVQGGSVQYF; CDR3nt: TGTGCCTGGAGTGTCCAGGGGGGATCCGTTCAGTACTTC
v_gene: TRBV4-2; abundance: NA; j_gene: TRBJ1-2; d_gene: NA; CDR3aa: CASSPYRGGASYGYTF; CDR3nt: TGTGCCAGCAGCCCTTATCGGGGGGGAGCCAGCTATGGCTACACCTTC
v_gene: TRBV7-9; abundance: few; j_gene: TRBJ2-1; d_gene: TRBD2; CDR3aa: CASSLRGTSGEQFF; CDR3nt: TGTGCCAGCAGCTTAAGGGGGACTAGTGGTGAGCAGTTCTTC
v_gene: TRBV28; abundance: NA; j_gene: TRBJ1-5; d_gene: TRBD1; CDR3aa: CASSFSSGGSGQPQHF; CDR3nt: TGTGCCAGCAGTTTCTCCTCAGGGGGGAGCGGGCAGCCCCAGCATTTT
v_gene: TRBV24-1; abundance: NA; j_gene: TRBJ2-5; d_gene: TRBD2; CDR3aa: CATSDWTSGRETQYF; CDR3nt: TGTGCCACCAGTGACTGGACTAGCGGGAGAGAGACCCAGTACTTC
v_gene: TRBV28; abundance: NA; j_gene: TRBJ1-1; d_gene: TRBD1; CDR3aa: CASSLGQGATEAFF; CDR3nt: TGTGCCAGCAGCTTAGGACAGGGGGCTACTGAAGCTTTCTTT
v_gene: TRBV25-1; abundance: NA; j_gene: TRBJ1-2; d_gene: TRBD1; CDR3aa: CASRTGSYGYTF; CDR3nt: TGTGCCAGCAGGACAGGGAGCTATGGCTACACCTTC
v_gene: TRBV11-2; abundance: NA; j_gene: TRBJ2-2; d_gene: TRBD2; CDR3aa: CASSLPGLANTGELFF; CDR3nt: TGTGCCAGCAGCCTTCCGGGACTAGCGAACACCGGGGAGCTGTTTTTT
v_gene: TRBV7-3; abundance: NA; j_gene: TRBJ2-4; d_gene: TRBD2; CDR3aa: CASSLSGTSGPASIQYF; CDR3nt: TGTGCCAGCAGCTTATCCGGGACTAGCGGGCCGGCGAGCATTCAGTACTTC
v_gene: TRBV4-2; abundance: NA; j_gene: TRBJ2-7; d_gene: NA; CDR3aa: CASSPVGRSYEQYF; CDR3nt: TGTGCCAGCAGCCCGGTGGGGCGGTCCTACGAGCAGTACTTC
v_gene: TRBV14; abundance: NA; j_gene: TRBJ2-7; d_gene: TRBD1; CDR3aa: CASSQTGSSYEQYF; CDR3nt: TGTGCCAGCAGCCAGACAGGGTCATCCTACGAGCAGTACTTC
v_gene: TRBV29-1; abundance: once; j_gene: TRBJ1-1; d_gene: NA; CDR3aa: CSVFRVSEAFF; CDR3nt: TGCAGCGTCTTCAGGGTTTCTGAAGCTTTCTTT